This T cell receptor (beta chain) was sequenced in a study of patients and donors after allogeneic stem cell transplantation. TCRdb ran MiXCR on the RT-PCR reads and lists one entry per CDR3 protein. The sample lists more than 850,000 distinct CDR3 sequences, roughly 18% occurring once. Material: blood, either unsorted or a sorted T cell fraction (not recorded which). This sequence originates from a human donor who was either an allogeneic HSCT recipient or a stem cell or donor lymphocyte infusion donor (not recorded which). It is not recorded whose cells these are; they may come from a transplant donor.

The CDR3 nucleotides are TGTGCCAGCAGTTTCAGCGGGAGAGGGGCAGATACGCAGTATTTT. Its translation is CASSFSGRGADTQYF. The chain employs TRBV12-3 or TRBV12-4 and TRBJ2-3; 8 bases line up with TRBD2. This CDR3 has 15 residues. Germline trimming cut 3 bases from V and 4 bases from J; bases unmatched to any gene: 6.